The 29 T cell receptor beta chains below were found in one sample sequenced in a study of beta chain features in type 1 diabetes. Reverse transcribing all isolated RNA meant expressed TCRB transcripts were sequenced. The repertoire was sequenced with immunoSEQ multiplex PCR; TCRdb's copy has only in-frame clones and lacks some. The sample lists roughly 500,000 clones, approximately 10% occurring once. Sequenced sample: naive CD4+ T cells from blood. All receptors derive from a woman under 30 in good health.

The rearrangement joins TRBV7-9 to TRBJ2-1; D tentatively fits TRBD1 or TRBD2 (5 bases each). Germline CDR1 reads SEHNR; CDR2 reads FQNEAQ (reference sequence). This CDR3 contains 12 residues. Deletions cut 5 bases from V and 8 bases from J, with 10 bases between. The CDR3 loop is CASSPLGHEQFF. In DNA, the CDR3 is TGTGCCAGCAGCCCCCTGGGACATGAGCAGTTCTTC.

The genes are TRBV15 and TRBJ2-7; D call uncertain. V was cut by 0 bases and J by 0 bases, with 9 bases left in between. The CDR3 length is 15 residues. Germline CDR1 and CDR2: LNHNV and YYDKDF (reference sequence). For the CDR3, the DNA is TGTGCCACCAGCAGAGATCACCGGAGCTCCTACGAGCAGTACGTC. Translated, it gives CATSRDHRSSYEQYV.

The DNA of the CDR3 is TGTGCCTGGAGTTCTAGCGGGAGTACAGATACGCAGTATTTT. It specifies CAWSSSGSTDTQYF. The chain has TRBV30 and TRBJ2-3; 10 nucleotides align to TRBD2. V gave up 2 bases and J gave up 3 bases; unmatched junction bases: 2. The CDR3 totals 14 residues. Germline V gene sequence: CDR1 GTSNPN, CDR2 SVGIG (reference sequence). The full variable domain, with the rest looked up from reference TRBV30 and TRBJ2-3, is SQTIHQWPATLVQPVGSPLSLECTVEGTSNPNLYWYRQAAGRGLQLLFYSVGIGQISSEVPQNLSASRPQDRQFILSSKKLLLSDSGFYLCAWSSSGSTDTQYFGPGTRLTVL.

A few counts support this clone. The chain joins TRBV2 to TRBJ1-1; D is uncertain. Per germline, CDR1 SNHLY and CDR2 FYNNEI. There are 16 residues in the CDR3. V dropped 2 bases and J dropped 2 bases, with 15 bases sitting between them. Here the CDR3 reads CASSETVALLNTEAFF. The CDR3 nucleotides read TGTGCCAGCAGTGAAACCGTGGCACTTCTAAACACTGAAGCTTTCTTT.

The chain couples TRBV14 to TRBJ2-3, with 7 bases fitting TRBD2. With 5 bases clipped from V and 4 bases from J, the junction kept 9 bases outside the gene matches. The CDR3 contains 15 residues. Germline V gives CDR1 SGHDN, CDR2 FVKESK. CDR3 sequence: CASSGARGRADTQYF. DNA of the CDR3: TGTGCCAGCAGCGGGGCGCGGGGGAGGGCAGATACGCAGTATTTT.

This clone was picked up a small number of times. The chain is built from TRBV4-3 and TRBJ2-7; D not certain. The germline V and J ends were trimmed by 0 bases and 0 bases, with 12 bases remaining between them. CDR3 length: 16 amino acids. Germline CDR1 reads LGHNA; CDR2 reads YSLEER. The DNA of the CDR3 is TGCGCCAGCAGCCAAGAATGCAGCTTACTCTCCTACGAGCAGTACGTC. This sequence encodes CASSQECSLLSYEQYV.

This clone was observed a few times. The chain recombines TRBV30 with TRBJ2-1, with 9 bases matching TRBD1. There are 13 residues in the CDR3. The germline V gene has CDR1 GTSNPN and CDR2 SVGIG (reference sequence). V lost 3 bases, J lost 4 bases, and 1 base stayed unmatched. The DNA of the CDR3 is TGTGCCTGGAGGGGACAGGGATACAATGAGCAGTTCTTC. This encodes CAWRGQGYNEQFF.

The CDR3 sequence: CATSRGRGRQETQYF. The DNA of the CDR3 is TGTGCCACCAGCAGAGGCAGGGGTCGCCAAGAGACCCAGTACTTC. The rearrangement uses TRBV15 and TRBJ2-5; the D gene is possibly TRBD1 (6 bases). Between the trimmed V and J ends, which lost 1 base and 1 base, there was a span of 10 bases. The germline V gene has CDR1 LNHNV and CDR2 YYDKDF (reference sequence). The CDR3 length is 15 residues.

The chain carries TRBV2 and TRBJ2-1, with a tentative D call TRBD2 (5 bases). V lost 8 bases and J 2 bases, leaving 10 bases between the germline ends. This CDR3 spans 13 amino acids. Germline values: CDR1 SNHLY, CDR2 FYNNEI. As DNA, the CDR3 is TGTGCCAGCCAGTGGACTCCCTACAATGAGCAGTTCTTC. It yields the protein CASQWTPYNEQFF.

The chain combines TRBV5-4 with TRBJ2-5; D remains ambiguous. The V gene's germline CDR1 is SGHNT and CDR2 YYREEE (reference sequence). There are 14 residues in the CDR3. V dropped 2 bases and J dropped 2 bases, with 10 bases sitting between them. Here the CDR3 DNA reads TGTGCCAGCAGCTTCCGGCAGGTACAAGAGACCCAGTACTTC. It encodes CASSFRQVQETQYF.

V usage is TRBV7-6 and J usage is TRBJ2-2; 7 bases line up with TRBD1. Trimming took 5 bases from V and 13 from J; bases not matched to a gene: 13. Germline lookup yields CDR1 SGHVS and CDR2 FNYEAQ. CDR3 size: 14 residues. CDR3 nucleotides: TGTGCCAGCAGCCCGAGGGGCCGGGACAGTGGGCTGTTTTTT. It yields the protein CASSPRGRDSGLFF.

This clone came up a few times. CDR3 in DNA: TGCAGCGTTGACAAGGGACAAACAAACATTCAGTACTTC. It translates to CSVDKGQTNIQYF. The rearrangement uses TRBV29-1 and TRBJ2-4, with D perhaps matching TRBD1 (6 bases). Germline-derived CDR1 and CDR2 are SQVTM and ANQGSEA. V dropped 3 bases and J dropped 6 bases, with 12 bases sitting between them. The CDR3 spans 13 residues.

This clone was observed a few times. V gene TRBV18 combines with J gene TRBJ2-7; D is uncertain. The CDR3 sequence is 13 residues long. The germline V gene encodes CDR1 KGHSH and CDR2 LQKENI. V was pared by 0 bases and J by 3 bases, with 6 bases between. The CDR3 protein is CASSPPAFYEQYV. The CDR3 DNA follows: TGTGCCAGCTCACCACCAGCATTCTACGAGCAGTACGTC.

The rearrangement uses TRBV29-1 and TRBJ1-5; D not certain. Germline V lookup: CDR1 SQVTM, CDR2 ANQGSEA. The CDR3 has 12 amino acids. Trimming removed 4 bases from V and 6 bases from J, with 10 bases in between. Here the CDR3 DNA reads TGCAGCGTTGGGTCCTTTGGTCAGCCCCAGCATTTT. Encoded protein: CSVGSFGQPQHF.

This sequence joins TRBV29-1 and TRBJ1-2; D not resolved. V lost 5 bases and J lost 2, with 9 bases in between. CDR1 is SQVTM and CDR2 is ANQGSEA in the germline V gene. This CDR3 comprises 12 residues. CDR3 DNA: TGCAGCGTTTCTGACACCAACTATGGCTACACCTTC. It is translated as CSVSDTNYGYTF.

This clone was observed a few times. The V call is TRBV18, the J call TRBJ2-1; D is ambiguous. V lost 0 bases, J lost 5 bases, and 11 bases lay in between. CDR3 length equals 15 residues. CDR1 KGHSH and CDR2 LQKENI come from the germline V gene. This chain's CDR3 is CASSPPVGTNNEQFF. The CDR3 DNA sequence: TGTGCCAGCTCACCACCTGTGGGAACCAACAATGAGCAGTTCTTC.

The V and J genes are TRBV7-2 and TRBJ2-3; D might be TRBD2 (5 bases). Germline V gene data show CDR1 as SGHTA and CDR2 as FQGNSA. The CDR3 sequence is 18 residues long. V was pared by 3 bases and J by 0 bases, with 19 bases between. The CDR3 sequence is CASSFRMVLRASTDTQYF. The CDR3 DNA is TGTGCCAGCAGCTTCCGGATGGTGTTGCGGGCGAGCACAGATACGCAGTATTTT. The full variable domain, completed using reference TRBV7-2 and TRBJ2-3, is GAGVSQSPSNKVTEKGKDVELRCDPISGHTALYWYRQSLGQGLEFLIYFQGNSAPDKSGLPSDRFSAERTGGSVSTLTIQRTQQEDSAVYLCASSFRMVLRASTDTQYFGPGTRLTVL.

V usage is TRBV5-1 and J usage is TRBJ2-4; D call uncertain. CDR1 is SGHRS, CDR2 YFSETQ, per germline. This CDR3 has 11 residues. V dropped 2 bases and J dropped 7 bases, with 4 bases sitting between them. The CDR3 sequence: CASSFDNIQYF. CDR3 nucleotide sequence: TGCGCCAGCAGCTTTGACAACATTCAGTACTTC.

This clone has more than one count but fewer than ten. CDR3 DNA sequence: TGTGCCAGCAGCCCCCAGGGTCACATTCAGTACTTC. It codes for CASSPQGHIQYF. V is TRBV4-2 and J is TRBJ2-4; tentative D call: TRBD1 (5 bases). The CDR3 runs 12 residues. Germline-derived CDR1 and CDR2 are LGHNA and YNFKEQ. Trimming took off 4 bases at V and 8 bases at J, with 9 bases between the two ends.

This clone was found a few times. This chain connects TRBV28 to TRBJ2-3; 8 bases line up with TRBD2. There are 14 residues in the CDR3. Germline CDR1 is MDHEN and CDR2 is SYDVKM. The trim removed 5 bases at V and 5 bases at J, leaving 6 bases unmatched. The CDR3 loop is CASSRGTRGDTQYF. The CDR3 bases are TGTGCCAGCAGTCGCGGGACTAGGGGAGATACGCAGTATTTT.

Details on this clone: One end of the junction varies from germline; a read error may be responsible. The same CDR3 also results from other DNA sequences found in this sample. The genes are TRBV9 and TRBJ2-7; D gene uncertain. CDR1 and CDR2 from the germline V gene are SGDLS and YYNGEE. The CDR3 consists of 14 residues. The CDR3 sequence: CASSVGPLAYEQYF. The CDR3 DNA sequence: TGCGCCAGCAGCGTTGGACCTCTAGCCTACGAGCAGTACTTC.

This clone has more than one count but fewer than ten. The J gene is TRBJ2-1, the V gene TRBV19; 7 nucleotides align to TRBD1. After removal of 5 bases from V and 13 bases from J, the junction contained 11 bases not matched to a gene. This CDR3 has 13 residues. Per germline, CDR1 LNHDA and CDR2 SQIVND (reference sequence). CDR3 sequence reads: CASSPLPRDSQFF. The CDR3, as DNA: TGTGCCAGTAGTCCCTTACCCCGGGACAGCCAGTTCTTC.

This clone was detected a few times. This rearrangement joins TRBV5-1 to TRBJ2-5; D may correspond to TRBD1 or TRBD2 (5 bases each). Germline loops: CDR1 SGHRS, CDR2 YFSETQ. V dropped 5 bases and J dropped 2 bases, with 16 bases sitting between them. The CDR3 length is 15 residues. CDR3 amino acids: CASRSTPGPQETQYF. The CDR3 region has the DNA TGCGCCAGCAGATCAACTCCGGGACCACAAGAGACCCAGTACTTC.

This chain joins TRBV6-6 and TRBJ2-1, with TRBD1 matching over 8 bases. Per the germline V gene, CDR1 is MNHNY and CDR2 is SVGAGI (reference sequence). V gave up 5 bases and J gave up 7 bases; unmatched junction bases: 13. This CDR3 has 16 amino acids. The CDR3 sequence: CASSGTDRGLGNEQFF. The CDR3 region has the DNA TGTGCCAGCAGTGGAACCGACAGGGGCTTGGGGAATGAGCAGTTCTTC.

V and J are TRBV11-3 and TRBJ2-4; tentatively, D is TRBD1 (5 bases). Germline V lookup: CDR1 SGHNT, CDR2 YENEEA. The germline V and J ends were trimmed by 5 bases and 0 bases, with 5 bases remaining between them. This CDR3 spans 13 amino acids. For the CDR3, the DNA is TGTGCCAGCAGCGGACAAGCCAAAAACATTCAGTACTTC. Its translation: CASSGQAKNIQYF.

The chain combines TRBV29-1 with TRBJ2-7; D possibly corresponds to TRBD1 (6 bases). CDR1 and CDR2 from the germline V gene are SQVTM and ANQGSEA. Trimming took off 6 bases at V and 2 bases at J, with 11 bases between the two ends. The CDR3 is made up of 12 amino acids. The CDR3: CSVQQGTYEQYF. The DNA for the CDR3 is TGCAGCGTCCAACAGGGTACCTACGAGCAGTACTTC.

A remark on this clone: A junction end diverges from the germline sequence, so it may reflect a read error. The chain joins TRBV13 to TRBJ1-2; D unclear. Looked up from germline, CDR1 is PRHDT and CDR2 is FYEKMQ (reference sequence). This CDR3 has 15 residues. CDR3 residues: CASGFGARANYGYTF. For the CDR3, the DNA is TGTGCCAGCGGCTTCGGTGCGAGAGCTAACTATGGCTACACCTTC.

On this clone itself: This CDR3 is also generated by other DNA sequences in the sample. This rearrangement joins TRBV25-1 to TRBJ2-1; 12 bases match TRBD2. Germline assignment: CDR1 MGHDK and CDR2 SYGVNS. Trimming took 1 base from V and 2 from J; bases not matched to a gene: 0. The CDR3 is 16 amino acids. DNA for the CDR3: TGTGCCAGCAGTGAATCTAGCGGGGGGGCCTACAATGAGCAGTTCTTC. It specifies CASSESSGGAYNEQFF.

The genes are TRBV19 and TRBJ2-7; D possibly corresponds to TRBD1 (5 bases). The CDR3 has 14 residues. V was shortened by 5 bases and J by 0 bases, with 11 bases between the two germline ends. CDR1 is LNHDA and CDR2 is SQIVND in the germline V gene (reference sequence). For the CDR3, the DNA is TGTGCCAGTAGTTGGGGCGGTAGCTCCTACGAGCAGTACTTC. Its translation is CASSWGGSSYEQYF.